This T cell receptor (beta chain) comes out of a study of radiotherapy plus CTLA-4 blockade in lung cancer. General observations from the study: In blood, tumor-derived TCR clones expanded after radiotherapy plus ipilimumab.

Comment on this clone: Its antigen is still unknown.

Here immunoSEQ multiplex PCR was the method, and the copy in TCRdb shows in-frame clones only, minus some. The sample records more than 90,000 clones, about 90% being singletons. V shed 0 bases and J shed 5 bases, with 15 bases lying between them. The CDR3 runs to 16 residues. Looked up from germline, CDR1 is SGHDT and CDR2 is YYEEEE. Focal radiation plus CTLA-4 blockade with ipilimumab was given to patients with chemo-refractory metastatic non-small-cell lung cancer. The J gene is TRBJ2-1, the V gene TRBV5-6; D call uncertain. This TCR was recovered from a human donor with non-small cell lung cancer that progressed on radiotherapy plus ipilimumab. The input for sequencing was peripheral blood, taken from a patient treated with radiotherapy plus ipilimumab. In DNA form, the CDR3 reads TGTGCCAGCAGCTTGGTCCAAGGTCCTAGTAACAATGAGCAGTTCTTC. Amino acids: CASSLVQGPSNNEQFF.